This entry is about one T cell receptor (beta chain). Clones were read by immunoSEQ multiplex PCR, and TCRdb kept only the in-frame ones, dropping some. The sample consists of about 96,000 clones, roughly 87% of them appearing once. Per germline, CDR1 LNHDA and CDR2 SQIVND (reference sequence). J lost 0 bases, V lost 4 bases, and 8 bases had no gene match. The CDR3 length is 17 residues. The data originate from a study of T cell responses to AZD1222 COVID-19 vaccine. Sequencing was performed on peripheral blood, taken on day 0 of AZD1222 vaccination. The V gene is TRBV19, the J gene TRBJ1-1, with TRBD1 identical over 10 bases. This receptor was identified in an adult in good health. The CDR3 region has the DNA TGTGCCAGTAGTAACCACAGACAGGGGGCAGTGAACACTGAAGCTTTCTTT. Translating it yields CASSNHRQGAVNTEAFF.